The present T cell receptor (beta chain) was sequenced within a study of T cell repertoires in cytomegalovirus infection. Study background: Based on public TCR beta signatures, there were indications of CMV infection and of a matching HLA type.

About this clonotype itself: The antigen remains undetermined.

TCRdb processed the reads anew with MiXCR; each CDR3 protein has one entry. The sample records a few hundred thousand distinct CDR3 sequences, roughly 25% being singletons. Study-level results: What dominated the ex vivo response were HLA-C-restricted CMV-specific TCR beta clonotypes.

Germline trimming cut 11 bases from V and 8 bases from J; bases unmatched to any gene: 17. Germline values: CDR1 LNHDA, CDR2 SQIVND (reference sequence). This CDR3 contains 14 residues. The origin of this receptor is a human donor in good health (CMV status not recorded). Some clones in this sample may be carry-over from other donors' samples. V and J are TRBV19 and TRBJ1-1; 7 bases are shared with TRBD1. Sequenced material: cultured PBMCs, taken from culture after CMV antigen stimulation. CDR3 sequence: CASYHRGDAEEAFF. CDR3 DNA sequence: TGTGCCTCCTACCACAGGGGTGATGCAGAGGAAGCTTTCTTT.